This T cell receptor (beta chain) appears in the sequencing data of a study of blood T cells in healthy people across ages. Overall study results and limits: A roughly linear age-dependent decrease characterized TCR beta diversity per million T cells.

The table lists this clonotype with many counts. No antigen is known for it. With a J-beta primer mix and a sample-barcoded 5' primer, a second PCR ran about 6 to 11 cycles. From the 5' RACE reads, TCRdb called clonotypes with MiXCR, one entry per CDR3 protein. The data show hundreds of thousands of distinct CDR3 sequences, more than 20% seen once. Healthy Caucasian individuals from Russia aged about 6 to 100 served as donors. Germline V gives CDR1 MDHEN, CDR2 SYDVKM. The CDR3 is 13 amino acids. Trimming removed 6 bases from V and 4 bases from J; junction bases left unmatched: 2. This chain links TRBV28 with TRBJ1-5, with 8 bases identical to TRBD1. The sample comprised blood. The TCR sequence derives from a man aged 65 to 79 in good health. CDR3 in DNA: TGTGCCAGCAGCTACAGGGGGAATCAGCCCCAGCATTTT. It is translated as CASSYRGNQPQHF. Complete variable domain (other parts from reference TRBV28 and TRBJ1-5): DVKVTQSSRYLVKRTGEKVFLECVQDMDHENMFWYRQDPGLGLRLIYFSYDVKMKEKGDIPEGYSVSREKKERFSLILESASTNQTSMYLCASSYRGNQPQHFGDGTRLSIL.